One sample yielded the 13 T cell receptor beta chains listed below, sequenced in a study of identical twins. In TCRdb, the 5' RACE reads were re-called with MiXCR into one record per CDR3 protein. The sample has some 630,000 distinct CDR3 sequences; under 8.5% are singletons. This sample was shared with a second study, whose subject was yellow fever vaccine responses in identical twins.

The sequencing input was PBMCs. These receptors were taken from a woman aged 18-29 years in good health.

This clonotype was counted many times. The chain uses TRBV27 and TRBJ1-1; D not resolved. Trimming cost V 5 bases and J 5 bases, with 12 bases left between them. Germline CDR1 is MNHEY and CDR2 is SMNVEV (reference sequence). The CDR3 has 13 residues. CDR3 nucleotides: TGTGCCAGCAGTCCCCCCATGGGGACTGAAGCTTTCTTT. Translation: CASSPPMGTEAFF.

This clonotype was seen a handful of times. The chain employs TRBV12-3 or TRBV12-4 and TRBJ2-1, with 8 bases aligning to TRBD2. This CDR3 is built from 15 residues. Trimming cost V 7 bases and J 9 bases; bases outside gene matches: 14. The CDR3 coding sequence is TGTGCCAGCAACTGGGGACTAGGGTTGTTGGGTGAGCAGTTCTTC. Translating it yields CASNWGLGLLGEQFF.

This clonotype appeared many times. The J gene is TRBJ1-5, the V gene TRBV20-1; TRBD1 is a possible D gene (6 bases). CDR1 and CDR2 from the germline V gene are DFQATT and SNEGSKA (reference sequence). The CDR3 extends over 14 amino acids. Trimming took 4 bases from V and 1 from J, leaving 11 bases between them. The CDR3 sequence: CSATGVGSNQPQHF. The CDR3 DNA reads as TGCAGTGCTACAGGGGTAGGGAGCAATCAGCCCCAGCATTTT.

This clonotype was seen a few times. The V gene is TRBV5-6, the J gene TRBJ2-3, with 9 bases matching TRBD2. With V trimmed by 5 bases and J by 2 bases, 12 bases remained unmatched. Per germline, CDR1 SGHDT and CDR2 YYEEEE. CDR3 size: 17 residues. The CDR3 DNA reads as TGTGCCAGCAGTCAGCCCACTAGCGGGCGGCCCACAGATACGCAGTATTTT. Protein: CASSQPTSGRPTDTQYF.

The chain combines TRBV3-1 with TRBJ2-1; possibly TRBD2 for D (6 bases). V gave up 0 bases and J gave up 3 bases, with 12 bases separating them. The CDR3 sequence is 16 residues long. CDR1 and CDR2 from the germline V gene are LGHDT and YNNKEL (reference sequence). CDR3 bases: TGTGCCAGCAGCCAAGAGGGGGGAGTCTTCTACAATGAGCAGTTCTTC. The encoded protein is CASSQEGGVFYNEQFF.

This clonotype was picked up many times. The rearrangement links TRBV10-3 to TRBJ1-5, with 9 bases lining up with TRBD1. CDR1 ENHRY and CDR2 SYGVKD come from the germline V gene. The CDR3 contains 15 residues. In nucleotides, the CDR3 is TGTGCGGCGGGACAGGGAGGTAGTAGCAATCAGCCCCAGCATTTT. Its translation: CAAGQGGSSNQPQHF.

This clonotype appeared a few times. The V and J genes are TRBV29-1 and TRBJ2-2, with D possibly being TRBD2 (6 bases). In germline, CDR1 is SQVTM, CDR2 ANQGSEA. There are 14 residues in the CDR3. V shed 6 bases and J shed 4 bases, with 15 bases lying between them. CDR3 nucleotides: TGCAGCGTCATGGGAGGAATCAGCACCGGGGAGCTGTTTTTT. Translated, it gives CSVMGGISTGELFF.

This clonotype was observed a handful of times. The rearrangement links TRBV12-3 or TRBV12-4 to TRBJ1-5; TRBD1 agrees at 9 bases. Unmatched junction bases numbered 12, after V lost 7 bases and J lost 5 bases. The length of the CDR3 is 16 residues. CDR3 residues: CASTLGWGQGDQPQHF. The CDR3 DNA follows: TGTGCCAGCACCTTAGGTTGGGGACAGGGAGATCAGCCCCAGCATTTT.

This rearrangement joins TRBV2 to TRBJ1-1, with 7 bases identical to TRBD1. V shed 8 bases and J 8 bases; nucleotides not matched to a gene: 8. There are 12 residues in the CDR3. Germline CDR1 reads SNHLY; CDR2 reads FYNNEI. DNA for the CDR3: TGTGCCAGCCGGGGGTACAGGGGAGAAGCTTTCTTT. Translation gives CASRGYRGEAFF.

The chain links TRBV3-1 to TRBJ2-6, with D unresolved. V was clipped by 1 base and J by 4 bases, with 8 bases between them. CDR3 length: 15 amino acids. Germline V gene data show CDR1 as LGHDT and CDR2 as YNNKEL (reference sequence). CDR3: CASSQGGNGANVLTF. Here the CDR3 DNA reads TGTGCCAGCAGCCAAGGTGGGAACGGGGCCAACGTCCTGACTTTC.

Comment on this clonotype: This may stem from a read error, because a much larger clone lies one nucleotide away. J is TRBJ2-3 and V is TRBV4-2; D is perhaps TRBD1 (6 bases). Germline V gene lookup returns CDR1 LGHNA and CDR2 YNFKEQ. The CDR3 is 14 residues long. CDR3 sequence reads: CASSQTVGADTLYF. As DNA, the CDR3 is TGTGCCAGCAGCCAGACAGTGGGGGCAGATACGCTGTATTTT.

This clonotype was counted at least ten times. The chain employs TRBV5-1 and TRBJ2-1; 11 bases align to TRBD2. V dropped 6 bases and J dropped 5; count of bases not matched to a gene: 10. Germline lookup yields CDR1 SGHRS and CDR2 YFSETQ. This CDR3 is 16 amino acids long. CDR3 sequence reads: CASTDFLAGGHNEQFF. DNA for the CDR3: TGCGCCAGCACCGACTTCTTAGCGGGAGGGCACAATGAGCAGTTCTTC. The complete variable domain, with remaining parts taken from reference TRBV5-1 and TRBJ2-1, reads KAGVTQTPRYLIKTRGQQVTLSCSPISGHRSVSWYQQTPGQGLQFLFEYFSETQRNKGNFPGRFSGRQFSNSRSEMNVSTLELGDSALYLCASTDFLAGGHNEQFFGPGTRLTVL.

This clonotype appeared a few times. The V and J genes are TRBV24-1 and TRBJ2-2; D possibly uses TRBD1 or TRBD2 (6 bases each). The V end was cut by 0 bases, the J end by 6 bases, with 16 bases between. CDR3 size: 17 residues. The germline CDR1 and CDR2 sequences are KGHDR and SFDVKD. CDR3 DNA: TGTGCCACCAGTGATTTGCTACACGACGGGGGCTCCGGGGAGCTGTTTTTT. Translation gives CATSDLLHDGGSGELFF.